Given below is one T cell receptor beta chain in context. These data come from a study of shared clonotypes between healthy human individuals. Sequencing used immunoSEQ multiplex PCR; TCRdb keeps in-frame clones, though not all of them. The sample has about 380,000 clones, around 96% seen once. The sequence derives from a young man in good health. Sequenced input: memory CD8+ T cells sorted from blood. The subset here: CD45RO+ cells pooled with CCR7-negative TemRA cells.

The CDR3 DNA reads as TGTGCCCTCGCCCCCCCCCAATTAGGACAGTCATACGAGCAGTACTTC. Translated, it gives CALAPPQLGQSYEQYF. V gene TRBV10-3 combines with J gene TRBJ2-7, with D maybe TRBD1 (6 bases). V was trimmed by 11 bases and J by 4 bases, leaving 27 bases between them. Per germline, CDR1 ENHRY and CDR2 SYGVKD. There are 16 residues in the CDR3.